This entry is about one T cell receptor beta chain. This clone was recorded only once. No antigen is known for it. Nothing much larger sits one base from this clone, and base qualities are not available. This sample is drawn from a study of blood T cell repertoires in COVID-19 (dated by TCRdb to the early 2020s). In terms of the full investigation: The collaborator samples originated in the United States, Italy and Spain and spanned the acute and convalescent phases of COVID-19. The material from the prospective study consisted of cDNA or gDNA derived from T cells, B-cell-depleted T cells, or PBMCs. The dataset comprised deeply sampled blood TCRbeta repertoires from subjects exposed to, actively infected with, or recovered from COVID-19. The repertoires were made available in a free public database intended to serve as a resource for research on the immune response to SARS-CoV-2. Samples were obtained from the ongoing ImmuneRACE study (first 160 participants) and from 1,254 subjects provided by 6 global collaborators. Sample metadata almost always included a de-identified subject ID, COVID-19 status, age in years and sex. Where available, HLA class I and class II types were obtained from metadata supplied by the sample provider rather than from assay-based typing. General conclusions and limits of the study: How much clinical and demographic metadata was included differed by source and by participant, and the metadata was provided uncurated.

TCRbeta CDR3 regions were amplified from genomic DNA using the immunoSEQ Assay, a bias-controlled multiplex PCR. In the source study's methods: The number of nucleated cells in each sample was estimated from the amplification of reference gene primers within the assay. Sequence reads were collapsed and filtered to measure the absolute abundance of every unique TCRbeta CDR3 rearrangement. For each sample, productive Simpson clonality was calculated as the square root of Simpson's diversity index over productive rearrangements. The immuneACCESS repertoire file appears here via TCRdb, limited to in-frame rearrangements. These files lack a portion of the clones; in checked studies, under half of the deficit traces to unresolved V genes, and the cause of the others is not known. V and J calls and clone size are copied from that table; D and trimming were computed from the DNA. This sample has approximately 170,000 clones in its table, and approximately 86% of those were observed once. The top ten clonotypes cover around 2.5% of the sample.

CDR1 and CDR2 were assigned from the germline V gene as SGHRS and YFSETQ. After removal of 0 bases from V and 10 bases from J, the junction retains 10 bases not matched to a gene. From its cysteine to its phenylalanine, the CDR3 spans 16 amino acids. Only the CDR3 DNA is retained, 48 bases long and in frame from the first base. One collaborating source in Seattle enrolled patients during active infection and followed them longitudinally through the course of disease. Whole blood was collected in K2EDTA tubes by collaborating institutions according to the institutions' own protocols. For TCRbeta analysis, collaborators shipped samples as frozen whole blood, isolated PBMCs, or DNA extracted from either of those sample types.

The clonotype originates from a woman older than 75 with COVID-19, enrolled during active disease. Sequencing was done on a sample of peripheral blood. The chain is assembled from TRBV5-1 and TRBJ2-1, and TRBD1 aligns with 10 junction nucleotides. The sequence in DNA is TGCGCCAGCAGCTTGGCCTCCGGGACAGGGGCTCGGGAGCAGTTCTTC. Translation gives CASSLASGTGAREQFF. With the rest looked up from the reference TRBV5-1 and TRBJ2-1 genes rather than sequenced, the full variable domain is KAGVTQTPRYLIKTRGQQVTLSCSPISGHRSVSWYQQTPGQGLQFLFEYFSETQRNKGNFPGRFSGRQFSNSRSEMNVSTLELGDSALYLCASSLASGTGAREQFFGPGTRLTVL.